This is a list of T cell receptor beta chains from one sample in a study of shared clonotypes between healthy human individuals. Sequenced by immunoSEQ multiplex PCR; TCRdb stores in-frame clones only, minus some. The sample carries some 2,000,000 clones, approximately 94% recorded once. The sequenced material came from naive CD4+ T cells sorted from blood. These receptors all come from a young man in good health. The CDR3 runs from the conserved cysteine through the conserved F or W. The D gene is left open where the match is weak. Size values are once, few and many counts, or a class for expanded clones, and some rows have none.

. few TRBJ2-1 TRBV10-3 TGTGCCATCAGTGAGTCGGGGGGCTCCTACAATGAGCAGTTCTTC CAISESGGSYNEQFF
. few TRBJ1-6 TRBV2 TGTGCCAGCACCGAATGGGCGGGGGGTTCACCCCTCCACTTT CASTEWAGGSPLHF
. . TRBJ1-4 TRBV6-5 TGTGCCAGCAGTTTTGGACTGGCAACTAATGAAAAACTGTTTTTT CASSFGLATNEKLFF
TRBD1 once TRBJ2-5 TRBV6-5 TGTGCCAGCAGTTACGGGACAGGACCTGGGCTGACCCAGTACTTC CASSYGTGPGLTQYF
. . TRBJ1-1 TRBV10-1 TGCGCCAGCAGTGAGACTCAGGGGTGGACTGAAGCTTTCTTT CASSETQGWTEAFF
TRBD2 . TRBJ2-7 TRBV7-6 TGTGCCAGCAGCTTAGCGCCAACTAGCGGTCCCTACGAGCAGTACTTC CASSLAPTSGPYEQYF
. . TRBJ2-2 TRBV4-1 TGCGCCAGCAGCCAAGATCCCGGTCTAGTTGGCGGGGAGCTGTTTTTT CASSQDPGLVGGELFF
. . TRBJ1-1 TRBV9 TGTGCCAGCAGCGTAGGGACAGAGAACACTGAAGCTTTCTTT CASSVGTENTEAFF
TRBD2 . TRBJ2-3 TRBV10-3 TGTGCCATCAGTGAGGAACTAGCGGGGCAGTATTTT CAISEELAGQYF
TRBD2 . TRBJ2-1 TRBV5-6 TGTGCCAGCAGCTTCCCACTAGCGGGAGGTCACAATGAGCAGTTCTTC CASSFPLAGGHNEQFF
TRBD1 . TRBJ1-1 TRBV18 TGTGCCAGCTCACCCGAAGGACAGGGAAGGAGAACTTTCTTT CASSPEGQGRRTFF
. . TRBJ2-7 TRBV2 TGTGCCAGCAGCCGGGATTCTACGAGCAAGTACTTC CASSRDSTSKYF
TRBD1 . TRBJ1-1 TRBV19 TGTGCCAGCCAGGGACAGGGGGCTACCACTGAAGCTTTCTTT CASQGQGATTEAFF
TRBD1 . TRBJ1-5 TRBV6-1 TGTGCCAGCGACAGGGGTTTGGATCAGCCCCAGCATTTT CASDRGLDQPQHF
. . TRBJ1-6 TRBV2 TGTGCCAGCAAGTCCGGGGTTTCTAATTCACCCCTCCACTTT CASKSGVSNSPLHF
. . TRBJ1-2 TRBV19 TGTGCCAGTAGTACCCTCGGGGGCTACACCTTC CASSTLGGYTF
TRBD1 . TRBJ2-5 TRBV5-1 TGCGCCAGCAGCCGATCGACAGGGAAGACCCAGTACTTC CASSRSTGKTQYF
TRBD1 . TRBJ1-4 TRBV5-4 TGTGCCAGCAGCCAGGGGGGCCCTAATGAAAAACTGTTTTTT CASSQGGPNEKLFF
. . TRBJ1-2 TRBV28 TGTGCCAGCAGTTTAGTCGGCTATGGCTACACCTTC CASSLVGYGYTF
. . TRBJ2-2 TRBV6-5 TGTGCCAGCACCCTACTAAGATCGGGGGAGCTGTTTTTT CASTLLRSGELFF
TRBD2 . TRBJ2-3 TRBV29-1 TGCAGCGTTGCGATACTAGCGGGAGGGGAAGATACGCAGTATTTT CSVAILAGGEDTQYF
. . TRBJ2-3 TRBV7-9 TGTGCCAGCAGCTTACAGGGAGCTAGCACAGATACGCAGTATTTT CASSLQGASTDTQYF
TRBD2 . TRBJ2-3 TRBV27 TGTGCCAGCTCCCGGGGGGGGGTTGGAGATACGCAGTATTTT CASSRGGVGDTQYF
. . TRBJ2-7 TRBV7-7 TGTGCTAGCAGCTCGGGGGACGGACCCTACGAGCAGTACTTC CASSSGDGPYEQYF
. . TRBJ1-5 TRBV7-8 TGTGCCAGCAGCTTAGATAGCAATCAGCCCCAGCATTTT CASSLDSNQPQHF
. . TRBJ2-3 TRBV5-4 TGTGCCAGCAGCTTGGCCGGGCAGGGACCAGATACGCAGTATTTT CASSLAGQGPDTQYF
. . TRBJ2-7 TRBV10-3 TGTGCCATCAGTGTTGGGACACAGGATTACGAGCAGTACTTC CAISVGTQDYEQYF
. . TRBJ2-3 TRBV2 TGTGCCAGCAGTGAAGGTGATACGCAGTATTTT CASSEGDTQYF
TRBD2 . TRBJ2-2 TRBV7-2 TGTGCCAGCAGCTCGACTAGCGGGAGAAAAACCGGGGAGCTGTTTTTT CASSSTSGRKTGELFF
TRBD1 . TRBJ1-3 TRBV6-5 TGTGCCAGCAGTTCATACAGGGGAGAAGCTGGAAACACCATATATTTT CASSSYRGEAGNTIYF
. . TRBJ1-3 TRBV5-1 TGCGCCAGCAGGCCTACAGGGACTGGAAACACCATATATTTT CASRPTGTGNTIYF
. . TRBJ2-2 TRBV6-1 TGTGCCAGCAGTGAGGAGACACCGAACACCGGGGAGCTGTTTTTT CASSEETPNTGELFF
TRBD2 . TRBJ2-2 TRBV7-9 TGTGCCAGCAGCTTCCGGGCCCCGGGGGGCACCGGGGAGCTGTTTTTT CASSFRAPGGTGELFF
. . TRBJ2-2 TRBV14 TGTGCCAGCAGCCAGGCACCACGCGGGGAGCTGTTTTTT CASSQAPRGELFF
. . TRBJ2-7 TRBV5-1 TGCGCCAGCAGCTTTAGGGGTCCCACCTACGAGCAGTACTTC CASSFRGPTYEQYF
. . TRBJ1-2 TRBV30 TGTGCCTGGAGTCCCCCGGGCCCCGGCGGCTACACCTTC CAWSPPGPGGYTF
. . TRBJ1-2 TRBV6-4 TGTGCCAGCAGAGCAACCGGGACGTCGGGCTACACCTTC CASRATGTSGYTF
TRBD1 once TRBJ2-7 TRBV5-5 TGTGCCAGCAATAGGGGGACAGGGGAATCCTACGAGCAGTACTTC CASNRGTGESYEQYF
. . TRBJ1-1 TRBV5-1 TGCGCCAGCAGTTACTGGACAGACAGCACTGAAGCTTTCTTT CASSYWTDSTEAFF
TRBD1 . TRBJ1-5 TRBV28 TGTGCCAGCAGGGAATTTGGGACAGGGGGGCAGCCCCAGCATTTT CASREFGTGGQPQHF
. . TRBJ1-4 TRBV10-3 TGTGCCATCAGTGAAAGAGGGGTCGATGAAAAACTGTTTTTT CAISERGVDEKLFF
. . TRBJ2-7 TRBV28 TGTGCCAGCAGACCCCCAAGTAGGGGGGGCTACGAGCAGTACTTC CASRPPSRGGYEQYF
. . TRBJ2-1 TRBV5-4 TGTGCCAGCAGCTCCGACAGCCCCAATACCTACAATGAGCAGTTCTTC CASSSDSPNTYNEQFF
. . TRBJ1-6 TRBV6-5 TGTGCCAGCAGTTACAGGGAGAATTCACCCCTCCACTTT CASSYRENSPLHF
. . TRBJ1-3 TRBV14 TGTGCCAGCAGCCAAGGGGTGGGGTCGGCTGGAAACACCATATATTTT CASSQGVGSAGNTIYF
TRBD1 . TRBJ2-1 TRBV5-1 TGCGCCAGCAGGAGGGACAGTCTCTCCTACAATGAGCAGTTCTTC CASRRDSLSYNEQFF
. . TRBJ1-1 TRBV7-2 TGTGCCAGCAGCTTAGGTCCAGGCGAGTGGACTGAAGCTTTCTTT CASSLGPGEWTEAFF
TRBD2 . TRBJ2-7 TRBV4-3 TGCGCCAGCAAAATGCAAGCGGGAGTATCGGGCGAGCAGTACTTC CASKMQAGVSGEQYF
TRBD1 . TRBJ2-2 TRBV4-2 TGTGCCAGCAGCCAAGATCTACAGGGGGTTCCCGGGGAGCTGTTTTTT CASSQDLQGVPGELFF
. . TRBJ2-4 TRBV2 TGTGCCAGCAGTGCGCTAGAGGGTCCCAAAAACATTCAGTACTTC CASSALEGPKNIQYF
. . TRBJ1-4 TRBV5-1 TGCGCCAGCAGGGAACAGGGAGCAACTAATGAAAAACTGTTTTTT CASREQGATNEKLFF
. . TRBJ1-3 TRBV9 TGTGCCAGCACCAGAAACGGACTCTCTGGAAACACCATATATTTT CASTRNGLSGNTIYF